This TCR beta chain was identified during a study of blood T cell repertoires in COVID-19. Study at large: Sources were T cells, B-cell-depleted T cells, or PBMCs; the material itself was cDNA or gDNA.

Per the authors' pipeline: The assay estimated nucleated cells by amplifying reference gene primers. Profiling relied on immunoSEQ multiplex PCR, and the TCRdb table lists in-frame clones only, not all of them. The V and J calls and clone size are taken from that table; D and trimming were inferred from the DNA. The sample contains roughly 150,000 clones, around nine tenths of which appear only once. CDR1 LNHNV and CDR2 YYDKDF come from the germline V gene (reference sequence). CDR3 length: 14 residues. Trimming shortened V by 6 bases and J by 8 bases, and 19 bases separated the two germline ends. The TCR originated in a human donor in a cohort sampled during active COVID-19. Sequencing was carried out using peripheral blood. The genes are TRBV15 and TRBJ1-2; D is perhaps TRBD1 (6 bases). CDR3 sequence (DNA): TGTGCCACCAGAAAATCGGGCAGGGGCTTCGGCTACACCTTC. Translating it yields CATRKSGRGFGYTF.